This T cell receptor (beta chain) was sequenced during a study of blood T cell repertoires in COVID-19. About the research overall: In each case, the material was cDNA or gDNA derived from T cells, B-cell-depleted T cells, or PBMCs.

V shed 6 bases, J shed 11 bases, and the junction held 8 bases outside the gene matches. Germline values: CDR1 SNHLY, CDR2 FYNNEI. This CDR3 is built from 13 residues. TCRdb's copy holds only in-frame clones and misses some; the assay was immunoSEQ multiplex PCR. Of just over 300,000 clones listed, about nine tenths are singletons. The chain employs TRBV2 and TRBJ1-4; TRBD1 aligns across 8 bases. Sequenced sample: peripheral blood. The source of this sequence is a man between 18 and 29 years old with active or convalescent COVID-19. CDR3 residues: CASRDRAAGKLFF. DNA of the CDR3: TGTGCCAGCAGGGACAGGGCGGCCGGGAAACTGTTTTTT.